The source of this T cell receptor beta chain is a study of T cell responses to AZD1222 COVID-19 vaccine. Study-wide background: Investigators merged groups given second doses at roughly 4 or roughly 12 weeks.

Repertoires were generated with immunoSEQ multiplex PCR, while TCRdb's copy carries only in-frame clones and drops some. The repertoire holds some 120,000 clones, about 89% seen once, with roughly 5% in the top ten. Findings and limits, study-wide: Targeting of unmutated variant regions was reportedly seen in nearly half of spike-specific TCRs. Donors in the cohort were predominantly white British and more often female, and clonal diversity was possibly underestimated. Seropositive at baseline were only a handful of AZD1222 recipients.

Germline-derived CDR1 and CDR2 are SGDLS and YYNGEE. This CDR3 comprises 12 residues. Trimming pared 2 bases from V and 8 bases from J, leaving 10 bases between. As for this clone: What it recognizes is unknown.

V usage is TRBV9 and J usage is TRBJ1-2, with TRBD1 as a possible D gene (6 bases). The sequenced sample was peripheral blood, obtained on day 0 of AZD1222 vaccination. This TCR came from an adult in good health. The CDR3 here is CASSVTGGGYTF. Here the CDR3 DNA reads TGTGCCAGCAGCGTGACAGGTGGAGGCTACACCTTC.